The 7 T cell receptor beta chains below come from one sample, sequenced in a study of T-cell memory formation after mild COVID-19 (dated by TCRdb to about 2021). Library preparation was by 5' RACE. Sequencing was performed on an Illumina NovaSeq 6000. Using fastp trimming at Q25 and MiXCR clonotype assembly, TCRdb reanalyzed the public sequencing data and kept in-frame beta chains. Merged by CDR3 protein, the rows form single entries marked with the most common genes and DNA. The sample records just over 400,000 distinct CDR3 sequences, less than 25% of which are singletons. The ten biggest clones cover about 12% of the sample. Specimen: PBMCs or a T cell subset sorted from them (not recorded which). These receptors originate from an adult woman who had mild COVID-19 (a few samples of this study predate the infection). The sample titles of this study are shuffled in the database, so cell type and time point are left out; the donor was told from shared clones.

The J gene is TRBJ2-1, the V gene TRBV12-3 or TRBV12-4; D might be TRBD2 (6 bases). V lost 4 bases and J 9 bases, leaving 19 bases between the germline ends. The CDR3 length is 15 residues. The CDR3, as DNA: TGTGCCAGCAGTTCCATTGGCGGGATAAATAGTGAGCAGTTCTTC. This sequence encodes CASSSIGGINSEQFF.

The chain couples TRBV11-1 to TRBJ2-7, with TRBD1 matching over 7 bases. Germline CDR1 is SGHAT and CDR2 is FQDESV (reference sequence). The CDR3 totals 16 residues. With 1 base clipped from V and 1 base from J, the junction kept 7 bases outside the gene matches. CDR3 bases: TGTGCCAGCAGCTTAGGGGCCGGACAGGCGTCCTACGAGCAGTACTTC. It translates to CASSLGAGQASYEQYF.

The chain's CDR3 is CASALSGGSYEQYF. The CDR3 DNA follows: TGTGCCAGCGCCCTTAGCGGGGGGTCCTACGAGCAGTACTTC. The chain carries TRBV9 and TRBJ2-7; 10 bases match TRBD2. J gave up 1 base and V 7 bases, and 5 bases lay outside the gene matches. CDR3 length: 14 residues. Germline-derived CDR1 and CDR2 are SGDLS and YYNGEE.

The chain carries TRBV7-9 and TRBJ2-5; D gene ambiguous. Trimming removed 5 bases at V and 1 base at J, with 11 bases between. Germline V gene lookup returns CDR1 SEHNR and CDR2 FQNEAQ (reference sequence). The CDR3 runs to 14 residues. The CDR3 nucleotides are TGTGCCAGCAGCCTCATTATGGCCCAAGAGACCCAGTACTTC. The encoded protein is CASSLIMAQETQYF.

The rearrangement joins TRBV5-1 to TRBJ2-3; TRBD2 agrees at 10 bases. The CDR3 is made up of 16 amino acids. J lost 1 base, V lost 4 bases, and 6 bases had no gene match. Germline V gene lookup returns CDR1 SGHRS and CDR2 YFSETQ. CDR3 DNA: TGCGCCAGCAGCGAGGCCGGGACTAGCGGCACAGATACGCAGTATTTT. As protein: CASSEAGTSGTDTQYF. The complete variable domain, with remaining parts taken from reference TRBV5-1 and TRBJ2-3, reads KAGVTQTPRYLIKTRGQQVTLSCSPISGHRSVSWYQQTPGQGLQFLFEYFSETQRNKGNFPGRFSGRQFSNSRSEMNVSTLELGDSALYLCASSEAGTSGTDTQYFGPGTRLTVL.

The chain links TRBV18 to TRBJ1-1, with a possible D match to TRBD1 (5 bases). V was pared by 2 bases and J by 9 bases, with 19 bases between. CDR3 length equals 15 residues. Germline CDR1 KGHSH, CDR2 LQKENI. DNA for the CDR3: TGTGCCAGCTCACCAGGCGGGTCAGGAGGGGCAAAAGCTTTCTTT. This sequence encodes CASSPGGSGGAKAFF.

The rearrangement joins TRBV7-9 to TRBJ2-5; no definite D call. V was cut by 5 bases and J by 7 bases, with 11 bases left in between. There are 12 residues in the CDR3. CDR1 and CDR2 (germline): SEHNR, FQNEAQ (reference sequence). The CDR3 loop is CASSQVEMTQYF. CDR3 bases: TGTGCCAGCAGCCAGGTAGAAATGACCCAGTACTTC. The full variable domain, with the rest looked up from reference TRBV7-9 and TRBJ2-5, is DTGVSQNPRHKITKRGQNVTFRCDPISEHNRLYWYRQTLGQGPEFLTYFQNEAQLEKSRLLSDRFSAERPKGSFSTLEIQRTEQGDSAMYLCASSQVEMTQYFGPGTRLLVL.